These 28 T cell receptor beta chains were sequenced from one sample in a study of T-cell memory formation after mild COVID-19. TCRdb analysed the 5' RACE reads with MiXCR anew, one entry per CDR3 protein. This repertoire shows roughly 610,000 distinct CDR3 sequences, roughly 17% found once; its top ten account for about 8.6%. Sequences were obtained from PBMCs or a T cell subset sorted from them (not recorded which). The receptors were gathered from an adult woman who had mild COVID-19 (a few samples of this study predate the infection). Cell type and time point are not known.

This chain joins TRBV5-1 and TRBJ1-6; D is ambiguous. V lost 0 bases, J lost 7 bases, and 11 bases lay in between. The CDR3 runs 15 residues. Germline CDR1 is SGHRS and CDR2 is YFSETQ. The CDR3 reads CASSLAAAVNSPLHF. CDR3 coding DNA: TGCGCCAGCAGCTTGGCGGCAGCGGTCAATTCACCCCTCCACTTT.

A few counts support this clonotype. This chain links TRBV29-1 with TRBJ1-2; TRBD1 aligns across 7 bases. Per the germline V gene, CDR1 is SQVTM and CDR2 is ANQGSEA. There are 17 residues in the CDR3. J was trimmed by 0 bases and V by 0 bases; bases with no gene match: 10. DNA of the CDR3: TGCAGCGTTGAAGAGGCCCGGGACAGCCTGCCTAACTATGGCTACACCTTC. Its protein product is CSVEEARDSLPNYGYTF. The full variable domain, with the rest looked up from reference TRBV29-1 and TRBJ1-2, is SAVISQKPSRDICQRGTSLTIQCQVDSQVTMMFWYRQQPGQSLTLIATANQGSEATYESGFVIDKFPISRPNLTFSTLTVSNMSPEDSSIYLCSVEEARDSLPNYGYTFGSGTRLTVV.

This chain connects TRBV6-1 to TRBJ2-7; 7 positions match TRBD1. This CDR3 is 13 amino acids long. Trimming at V came to 7 bases and at J to 5 bases, leaving 8 bases not matched to a gene. In germline, CDR1 is MNHNS, CDR2 SASEGT. The CDR3 sequence is CASNARGIDEQYF. The CDR3 nucleotides read TGTGCCAGCAATGCCAGGGGGATAGACGAGCAGTACTTC.

This chain joins TRBV12-3 or TRBV12-4 and TRBJ2-1; 7 bases agree with TRBD1. V shed 1 base, J shed 3 bases, and the junction held 3 bases outside the gene matches. The length of the CDR3 is 15 residues. The CDR3 DNA reads as TGTGCCAGCAGTTTAGGGGACAGAGACTACAATGAGCAGTTCTTC. It is translated as CASSLGDRDYNEQFF.

This clonotype was counted only a few times. The J gene is TRBJ2-1, the V gene TRBV6-5; tentative D call: TRBD1 (6 bases). The CDR3 runs to 15 residues. V dropped 6 bases and J dropped 8 bases, with 20 bases sitting between them. Looked up from germline, CDR1 is MNHEY and CDR2 is SVGAGI. The CDR3 region has the DNA TGTGCCAGCAGCTACAAGGGGGTACCCGGATATGAGCAGTTCTTC. Residues: CASSYKGVPGYEQFF.

The chain couples TRBV12-5 to TRBJ1-4, with D unclear. In germline, CDR1 is LGHNT, CDR2 FRNRAP. The CDR3 extends over 11 amino acids. The germline V and J ends were trimmed by 6 bases and 10 bases, with 9 bases remaining between them. The CDR3 DNA sequence: TGTGCTAGTGGGGAGGAAGCAAAACTGTTTTTT. Translation gives CASGEEAKLFF.

The table lists this clonotype with a few counts. The V call is TRBV5-6, the J call TRBJ2-7; maybe TRBD2 (6 bases). The CDR3 extends over 14 amino acids. V was shortened by 1 base and J by 3 bases, with 11 bases between the two germline ends. The V gene's germline CDR1 is SGHDT and CDR2 YYEEEE. The CDR3 here is CASSLIGGGYEQYF. The CDR3 DNA sequence: TGTGCCAGCAGCTTGATCGGGGGAGGCTACGAGCAGTACTTC.

The chain is built from TRBV12-3 or TRBV12-4 and TRBJ1-4; perhaps TRBD1 as D (5 bases). The CDR3 spans 14 residues. With 6 bases removed from V and 7 bases from J, the gap between germline ends came to 15 bases. The CDR3 sequence is CASRPGGSSEKLFF. CDR3 sequence (DNA): TGTGCCAGCAGACCCGGGGGAAGCAGTGAAAAACTGTTTTTT.

This clonotype has just a few counts. The gene calls are TRBV7-2 and TRBJ2-3; D is possibly TRBD2 (5 bases). Germline V gives CDR1 SGHTA, CDR2 FQGNSA. Between the trimmed V and J ends, which lost 6 bases and 8 bases, there was a span of 18 bases. This CDR3 region has 14 residues. In DNA form, the CDR3 reads TGTGCCAGCAGTAGGATCCGGGCCGGAGGTACGCAGTATTTT. It yields the protein CASSRIRAGGTQYF.

The gene calls are TRBV4-1 and TRBJ2-7; the match to TRBD1 covers 8 bases. The germline V gene has CDR1 MGHRA and CDR2 YSYEKL. The CDR3 covers 14 residues. The junction had 5 bases not matched to a gene; V was cut back by 4 bases and J by 3 bases. Here the CDR3 reads CASSRGTGNYEQYF. In nucleotides, the CDR3 is TGCGCCAGCAGCCGAGGGACAGGTAACTACGAGCAGTACTTC.

This clonotype was seen a few times. This rearrangement joins TRBV7-8 to TRBJ1-2; D gene uncertain. In germline, CDR1 is SGHVS, CDR2 FQNEAQ. Between the trimmed V and J ends, which lost 1 base and 13 bases, there was a span of 13 bases. CDR3 length equals 12 residues. The CDR3, as DNA: TGTGCCAGCAGCTTAGGGGGTGCGGCAGCCACCTTC. Protein: CASSLGGAAATF.

V is TRBV27 and J is TRBJ2-1; 9 nucleotides align to TRBD2. Germline V gene sequence: CDR1 MNHEY, CDR2 SMNVEV (reference sequence). The CDR3 extends over 13 amino acids. With V trimmed by 5 bases and J by 9 bases, 5 bases remained unmatched. The CDR3 region is CASSRGTSTEQFF. CDR3 nucleotide sequence: TGTGCCAGCAGTCGCGGGACTAGCACTGAGCAGTTCTTC.

The J gene is TRBJ2-7, the V gene TRBV6-2 or TRBV6-3, with a possible D match to TRBD2 (6 bases). Trimming left V 5 bases short and J 3 bases short, with 17 bases between. This CDR3 comprises 15 residues. CDR1 is MNHEY and CDR2 is SVGEGT in the germline V gene. The CDR3 DNA is TGTGCCAGCAGTACGGTTGGAGGGGCGCGCTACGAGCAGTACTTC. Amino acid sequence: CASSTVGGARYEQYF.

This clonotype was counted only a few times. The genes are TRBV5-4 and TRBJ2-7, with D maybe TRBD1 (5 bases). V was pared by 4 bases and J by 11 bases, with 13 bases between. Germline CDR1 and CDR2: SGHNT and YYREEE (reference sequence). The CDR3 spans 11 residues. The CDR3 DNA reads TGTGCCAGCAGCCCCGGAGACAGAGAGTACTTC. This gives the protein CASSPGDREYF.

Ten or more counts support this clonotype. This chain joins TRBV5-5 and TRBJ2-2, with 9 bases fitting TRBD1. This CDR3 has 16 residues. Unmatched junction bases numbered 4, after V lost 4 bases and J lost 0 bases. Germline V gene lookup returns CDR1 SGHKS and CDR2 YYEKEE (reference sequence). The CDR3 region has the DNA TGTGCCAGCAGCCCCCGGACAGGGGCGAACACCGGGGAGCTGTTTTTT. As protein: CASSPRTGANTGELFF.

This clonotype turned up a few times. This chain joins TRBV20-1 and TRBJ2-7; 9 nucleotides line up with TRBD2. The V and J ends lost 0 bases and 6 bases, in that order; junction bases with no gene match: 9. Germline V gene lookup returns CDR1 DFQATT and CDR2 SNEGSKA (reference sequence). The CDR3 extends over 15 amino acids. This chain's CDR3 is CSARDFGTSIREQYF. The CDR3 DNA is TGCAGTGCTAGAGATTTTGGGACTAGCATTCGCGAGCAGTACTTC.

This clonotype was seen a handful of times. The chain is built from TRBV4-1 and TRBJ1-4; 8 bases agree with TRBD1. The CDR3 totals 16 residues. V lost 1 base to trimming and J lost 12 bases; unmatched junction nucleotides: 13. Germline CDR1 reads MGHRA; CDR2 reads YSYEKL. The CDR3 DNA sequence: TGCGCCAGCAGCCAAGCCCCCACAGGGGGACTTTTGGAACTGTTTTTT. Its translation: CASSQAPTGGLLELFF.

The rearrangement links TRBV5-6 to TRBJ2-5; D might be TRBD2 (5 bases). This CDR3 region has 13 residues. Germline CDR1 reads SGHDT; CDR2 reads YYEEEE. V lost 2 bases and J lost 5, with 10 bases in between. CDR3 in DNA: TGTGCCAGCAGCTTCGCTAGCTTGGAGACCCAGTACTTC. It translates to CASSFASLETQYF.

The V call is TRBV4-2, the J call TRBJ2-7, with 10 bases matching TRBD2. Germline CDR1 LGHNA, CDR2 YNFKEQ. Germline trimming cut 4 bases from V and 3 bases from J; bases unmatched to any gene: 6. CDR3 size: 15 residues. CDR3 sequence: CASSLQREGVYEQYF. In nucleotides, the CDR3 is TGTGCCAGCAGCCTGCAGCGGGAGGGGGTCTACGAGCAGTACTTC.

The chain uses TRBV7-2 and TRBJ2-1; no clear D gene. Germline CDR1 SGHTA, CDR2 FQGNSA. This CDR3 comprises 15 residues. V lost 5 bases, J lost 3 bases, and 14 bases lay in between. CDR3 nucleotides: TGTGCCAGCAGCCTCGGTAGTAGCAGCTACAATGAGCAGTTCTTC. It codes for CASSLGSSSYNEQFF. Using reference TRBV7-2 and TRBJ2-1 for the parts outside the CDR3, the full variable domain is GAGVSQSPSNKVTEKGKDVELRCDPISGHTALYWYRQSLGQGLEFLIYFQGNSAPDKSGLPSDRFSAERTGGSVSTLTIQRTQQEDSAVYLCASSLGSSSYNEQFFGPGTRLTVL.

In DNA, the CDR3 is TGTGCCACCAGCAGAAAACGGAGGACTAGCGGGGTTAGCACAGATACGCAGTATTTT. Protein sequence: CATSRKRRTSGVSTDTQYF. The chain combines TRBV15 with TRBJ2-3; 12 positions match TRBD2. Germline assignment: CDR1 LNHNV and CDR2 YYDKDF (reference sequence). CDR3 length equals 19 residues. Trimming removed 2 bases from V and 0 bases from J; junction bases left unmatched: 9.

The V gene is TRBV24-1, the J gene TRBJ2-2; D is undetermined. The CDR3 spans 15 residues. The germline V gene encodes CDR1 KGHDR and CDR2 SFDVKD. V was cut by 7 bases and J by 2 bases, with 13 bases left in between. DNA of the CDR3: TGTGCCACCAGCCCCCTGGCTGGCAACACCGGGGAGCTGTTTTTT. Protein sequence: CATSPLAGNTGELFF.

V gene TRBV6-5 combines with J gene TRBJ1-2; 8 bases align to TRBD1. Germline trimming cut 4 bases from V and 4 bases from J; bases unmatched to any gene: 8. CDR3 size: 15 residues. CDR1 and CDR2 (germline): MNHEY, SVGAGI. The CDR3 nucleotides read TGTGCCAGCAGTTCTCTGTTTCAGGGGGCCTATGGCTACACCTTC. Its translation: CASSSLFQGAYGYTF.

This clonotype appeared a few times. The chain combines TRBV9 with TRBJ1-1; the D is unclear. The germline CDR1 and CDR2 sequences are SGDLS and YYNGEE. Trimming removed 1 base at V and 0 bases at J, with 7 bases between. The length of the CDR3 is 14 residues. CDR3 DNA sequence: TGTGCCAGCAGCGTATCACAGATGAACACTGAAGCTTTCTTT. Encoded protein: CASSVSQMNTEAFF. Using reference TRBV9 and TRBJ1-1 for the parts outside the CDR3, the full variable domain is DSGVTQTPKHLITATGQRVTLRCSPRSGDLSVYWYQQSLDQGLQFLIQYYNGEERAKGNILERFSAQQFPDLHSELNLSSLELGDSALYFCASSVSQMNTEAFFGQGTRLTVV.

This clonotype was seen more than once but under ten times. The chain carries TRBV5-1 and TRBJ2-1, with 15 bases identical to TRBD2. CDR1 and CDR2 from the germline V gene are SGHRS and YFSETQ. The CDR3 contains 16 residues. V lost 2 bases, J lost 8 bases, and 5 bases stayed unmatched. The CDR3 sequence: CASSLGTSGRFHEQFF. In DNA, the CDR3 is TGCGCCAGCAGCTTAGGGACTAGCGGGAGGTTCCATGAGCAGTTCTTC.

This clonotype has at least ten counts. The V gene is TRBV30, the J gene TRBJ2-7; 9 bases align to TRBD1. CDR3 length: 15 amino acids. Germline CDR1 GTSNPN, CDR2 SVGIG (reference sequence). After removal of 0 bases from V and 5 bases from J, the junction contained 8 bases not matched to a gene. CDR3 in DNA: TGTGCCTGGAGTGTAGGGACAGGGAAGGCGGACGAGCAGTACTTC. This codes for CAWSVGTGKADEQYF.

This chain links TRBV3-1 with TRBJ1-1, with no clear D. CDR1 and CDR2 (germline): LGHDT, YNNKEL (reference sequence). The CDR3 covers 15 residues. V was trimmed by 1 base and J by 5 bases, leaving 14 bases between them. This CDR3 is CASSQGPGRRTEAFF. The CDR3 DNA reads TGTGCCAGCAGCCAAGGCCCAGGCCGGAGGACTGAAGCTTTCTTT.

This rearrangement joins TRBV7-9 to TRBJ2-7, with TRBD2 as a possible D gene (5 bases). The CDR3 consists of 15 residues. Germline loops: CDR1 SEHNR, CDR2 FQNEAQ (reference sequence). The V gene lost 5 bases and the J gene lost 3 bases, with 17 bases spanning the gap. This CDR3 reads CASSPPADTYYEQYF. Written as DNA, the CDR3 is TGTGCCAGCAGCCCCCCAGCGGATACTTACTACGAGCAGTACTTC.